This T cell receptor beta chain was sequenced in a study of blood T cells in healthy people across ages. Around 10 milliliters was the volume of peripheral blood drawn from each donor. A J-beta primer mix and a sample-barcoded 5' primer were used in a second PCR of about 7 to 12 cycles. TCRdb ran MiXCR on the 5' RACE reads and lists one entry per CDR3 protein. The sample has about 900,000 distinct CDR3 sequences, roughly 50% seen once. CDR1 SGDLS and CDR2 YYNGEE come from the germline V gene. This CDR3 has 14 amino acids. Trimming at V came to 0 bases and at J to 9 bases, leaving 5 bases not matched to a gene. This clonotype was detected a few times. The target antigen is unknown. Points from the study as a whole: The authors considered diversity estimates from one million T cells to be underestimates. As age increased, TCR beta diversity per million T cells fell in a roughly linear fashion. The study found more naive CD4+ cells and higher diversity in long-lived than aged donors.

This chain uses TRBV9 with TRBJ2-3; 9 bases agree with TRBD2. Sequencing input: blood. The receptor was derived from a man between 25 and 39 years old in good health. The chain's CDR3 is CASSVVGTSRTQYF. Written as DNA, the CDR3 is TGTGCCAGCAGCGTAGTAGGGACTAGCAGGACGCAGTATTTT.